Here is one T cell receptor (beta chain) with its context. Antigen specificity is unknown. This CDR3 is 14 amino acids long. V lost 6 bases and J lost 5, with 16 bases in between. The study's findings and limits: Greatest tumor Treg TCR overlap was with tumor naive CD4+ cells. Tumor memory CD4+ T cell TCR gene usage clustered with blood and lymph node memory CD4+ cells and lymph node naive CD4+ cells. Larger-cohort validation covered only one TCR beta V-J rearrangement.

Full-length variable regions came from constant-region reverse primers plus semi-nested Nested Universal Primer A PCR. TCRdb redid the calling of the 5' RACE reads with MiXCR, one entry per CDR3 protein. This sample has some 7,000 distinct CDR3 sequences, with around 70% found just once. Tregs were sorted as CD4+CD25+CD127-/low cells. The material sequenced was tumor-infiltrating Tregs sorted from the breast tumor. The sequence derives from a female donor with breast cancer. This chain joins TRBV12-3 or TRBV12-4 and TRBJ1-1, with D perhaps matching TRBD1 (5 bases). CDR3 sequence: CASREQAGWTEAFF. In DNA, the CDR3 is TGTGCCAGCAGGGAACAGGCAGGGTGGACTGAAGCTTTCTTT.